Sequencing of this T cell receptor beta chain was carried out in a study of HIV-infected patients and healthy controls (dated by TCRdb to between 2013 and 2015). Study-level background: Whether deep TCR repertoire sequencing of small blood samples from HIV patients could capture immune perturbation and reconstitution was tested in the study.

From a lookup of the germline V gene, CDR1 and CDR2 are MGHRA and YSYEKL. V ends up 1 base short and J 7 bases short, with an unmatched junction base count of 6. Its CDR3 holds 14 amino acids, cysteine through phenylalanine. CDR3 DNA only is kept here, 42 bases in frame from base 1. Study-wide findings and limitations: Most CMV-associated CDR3s became more frequent during therapy, although their change was not significant, whereas HIV-associated CDR3s showed a significant decrease in frequency. Processing was restricted to sixteen HIV-infected individuals, which the authors judged to be a major constraint on the generalizability of the findings. Rare events from HIV-infected data received too much weight under size-matching, and comparisons were complicated by unequal numbers of distinct sequences between patients and controls. Oligoclonality may be reflected in the significantly higher mean Gini indices of HIV-infected repertoires compared with controls. Healthy controls shared more CDR3s between individuals than HIV+ patients, by Jaccard index and by count of highly shared sequences. The use of whole blood limited sequencing depth and precluded separation of the dynamics of distinct T-cell subpopulations. HLA typing of donors was not performed in the study. Alpha-chain CDR3s from MAIT cells appeared at high frequency in healthy controls but were severely depleted in HIV+ repertoires. The study cohorts differed slightly in age and sex profile, but those differences did not account for the observed differences in diversity. In size-matched repertoire data, the apparent post-therapy recovery of the Gini index in HIV-infected patients was not replicated. Significantly different mean usage between HIV-infected patients and controls was observed for eight alpha and eight beta V genes. Roughly threefold more distinct CDR3s and higher Shannon diversity were observed in healthy control repertoires than in untreated HIV+ repertoires. Pairing of alpha and beta chains was not determined in the samples.

Around 510 ng RNA was reverse transcribed with SuperScript III using primers against the alpha and beta constant regions. Separate alpha and beta chain libraries were made by chain-specific third strand synthesis with multiplexing indices. To avoid primer bias, the protocol used one single primer pair to amplify every rearrangement within a chain, and the protocol also attached molecular barcodes to each cDNA molecule. Purified cDNA was ligated with T4 RNA Ligase 1 onto a 5' RACE adapter bearing a random hexamer and the SP2 sequencing primer site. Second strand synthesis was performed with Phusion polymerase and primed from the SP2 site, and slow temperature ramps were applied to favor optimal annealing. Each molecule's 12-nucleotide barcode consisted of two random hexamer sequences, both added before amplification and joined together. A brief initial PCR introduced P5 and P7 adapter elements together with a second index, and a roughly 25-cycle amplification PCR using P5s and P7 primers was subsequently performed. Libraries received 27 PCR cycles in total, were quantified on a Qubit, sized on a Bioanalyzer, and diluted to around 4 nM. Sequencing of the normalized libraries was done on an Illumina MiSeq using 2 x 250 paired-end kits. Into 10 ul Tris-Cl, the reverse transcription reactions were eluted following cleanup on MinElute columns. Adapter ligations ran for 23 hours at 16 degrees C and were afterwards cleaned with AMPure XP beads at a 1:1 ratio. The authors processed their data as follows. A modified Decombinator processed the demultiplexed FASTQ files and output V, J, insert and barcode information. Any sequence that shared a barcode yet differed from the dominant sequence was discarded as an error, and the number of original cDNA molecules was estimated by counting barcodes clustered at Levenshtein distance 3. The R packages ineq, vegan, igraph and RCytoscape were used for downstream analyses, with IMGT nomenclature and CDR3 definitions applied. V gene usage was computed over distinct sequences, each TCR counted once to avoid skew from clonal expansion. Unique CDR3 amino acid sequences within a donor were connected in similarity networks whenever two sequences differed by a single Levenshtein edit. Published HIV-specific CDR3s (roughly 92 alpha, 700 to 900 beta) and CMV-specific CDR3s (about 13 alpha, more than 250 beta) were assembled and queried against the repertoires. Lower sequence numbers were not the cause of the decreased diversity in patients, as random subsampling to size-matched repertoires showed. Using fastp at Q25 and MiXCR, TCRdb reprocessed the public reads and kept productive beta chains. Here each entry gathers all rows of one CDR3 protein and keeps the most common genes and DNA. It is TCRdb's table, rather than the study itself, that gives the V and J calls and clone size. Within this sample are tens of thousands of distinct CDR3 sequences, with about 9% of them counted one time only. The ten largest clones add up to roughly 4% of the sample.

This clonotype was seen a few times. This clone's antigen is unknown. No per-base quality is available; no much larger clone lies one base away. Whole blood was used without cell fractionation, so the repertoire reflected all unsorted peripheral T cells. Ten uninfected healthy donors were sampled as controls, and about 40% of these ten donors were sampled twice approximately 14 weeks apart. For RNA extraction, 2.5 ml of peripheral blood was drawn into Tempus tubes. Residual genomic DNA was removed with the TURBO-DNase kit and globin mRNA was depleted with GLOBINclear. The chain is made from TRBV4-1 and TRBJ2-7; TRBD1 fits 8 bases in the junction. The origin of this receptor is an adult in good health. The sample taken for sequencing was blood. The CDR3 reads CASSQGTGPVEQYF. The DNA sequence is TGCGCCAGCAGCCAAGGGACAGGGCCCGTGGAGCAGTACTTC.